This section outlines one T cell receptor beta chain sequence together with its context. The antigen remains undetermined. The data are from a study of cytomegalovirus exposure and HLA in healthy donors. Study findings and constraints: In the analysis, some V segments, TRBV6-2 and TRBV6-3 included, were excluded as indistinguishable.

In the PCR, 60 Vbeta and 13 Jbeta primers were used. Assay used: immunoSEQ multiplex PCR; TCRdb lists only in-frame clones, some missing. The sample has around 190,000 clones, about 85% seen once; the top ten hold around 1.5%. There are 17 residues in the CDR3. J was trimmed by 1 base and V by 5 bases; bases with no gene match: 10. Per germline, CDR1 LNHNV and CDR2 YYDKDF (reference sequence). It was healthy bone marrow donors who served as donors. This clonotype was sampled from a woman aged 50 to 65 in good health and CMV-seronegative. Sequenced: PBMCs. This chain connects TRBV15 to TRBJ1-5, with 8 bases identical to TRBD1. CDR3 coding DNA: TGTGCCACCAGCCGGGGACAGGCCCCAGGGAGCAATCAGCCCCAGCATTTT. As protein: CATSRGQAPGSNQPQHF.